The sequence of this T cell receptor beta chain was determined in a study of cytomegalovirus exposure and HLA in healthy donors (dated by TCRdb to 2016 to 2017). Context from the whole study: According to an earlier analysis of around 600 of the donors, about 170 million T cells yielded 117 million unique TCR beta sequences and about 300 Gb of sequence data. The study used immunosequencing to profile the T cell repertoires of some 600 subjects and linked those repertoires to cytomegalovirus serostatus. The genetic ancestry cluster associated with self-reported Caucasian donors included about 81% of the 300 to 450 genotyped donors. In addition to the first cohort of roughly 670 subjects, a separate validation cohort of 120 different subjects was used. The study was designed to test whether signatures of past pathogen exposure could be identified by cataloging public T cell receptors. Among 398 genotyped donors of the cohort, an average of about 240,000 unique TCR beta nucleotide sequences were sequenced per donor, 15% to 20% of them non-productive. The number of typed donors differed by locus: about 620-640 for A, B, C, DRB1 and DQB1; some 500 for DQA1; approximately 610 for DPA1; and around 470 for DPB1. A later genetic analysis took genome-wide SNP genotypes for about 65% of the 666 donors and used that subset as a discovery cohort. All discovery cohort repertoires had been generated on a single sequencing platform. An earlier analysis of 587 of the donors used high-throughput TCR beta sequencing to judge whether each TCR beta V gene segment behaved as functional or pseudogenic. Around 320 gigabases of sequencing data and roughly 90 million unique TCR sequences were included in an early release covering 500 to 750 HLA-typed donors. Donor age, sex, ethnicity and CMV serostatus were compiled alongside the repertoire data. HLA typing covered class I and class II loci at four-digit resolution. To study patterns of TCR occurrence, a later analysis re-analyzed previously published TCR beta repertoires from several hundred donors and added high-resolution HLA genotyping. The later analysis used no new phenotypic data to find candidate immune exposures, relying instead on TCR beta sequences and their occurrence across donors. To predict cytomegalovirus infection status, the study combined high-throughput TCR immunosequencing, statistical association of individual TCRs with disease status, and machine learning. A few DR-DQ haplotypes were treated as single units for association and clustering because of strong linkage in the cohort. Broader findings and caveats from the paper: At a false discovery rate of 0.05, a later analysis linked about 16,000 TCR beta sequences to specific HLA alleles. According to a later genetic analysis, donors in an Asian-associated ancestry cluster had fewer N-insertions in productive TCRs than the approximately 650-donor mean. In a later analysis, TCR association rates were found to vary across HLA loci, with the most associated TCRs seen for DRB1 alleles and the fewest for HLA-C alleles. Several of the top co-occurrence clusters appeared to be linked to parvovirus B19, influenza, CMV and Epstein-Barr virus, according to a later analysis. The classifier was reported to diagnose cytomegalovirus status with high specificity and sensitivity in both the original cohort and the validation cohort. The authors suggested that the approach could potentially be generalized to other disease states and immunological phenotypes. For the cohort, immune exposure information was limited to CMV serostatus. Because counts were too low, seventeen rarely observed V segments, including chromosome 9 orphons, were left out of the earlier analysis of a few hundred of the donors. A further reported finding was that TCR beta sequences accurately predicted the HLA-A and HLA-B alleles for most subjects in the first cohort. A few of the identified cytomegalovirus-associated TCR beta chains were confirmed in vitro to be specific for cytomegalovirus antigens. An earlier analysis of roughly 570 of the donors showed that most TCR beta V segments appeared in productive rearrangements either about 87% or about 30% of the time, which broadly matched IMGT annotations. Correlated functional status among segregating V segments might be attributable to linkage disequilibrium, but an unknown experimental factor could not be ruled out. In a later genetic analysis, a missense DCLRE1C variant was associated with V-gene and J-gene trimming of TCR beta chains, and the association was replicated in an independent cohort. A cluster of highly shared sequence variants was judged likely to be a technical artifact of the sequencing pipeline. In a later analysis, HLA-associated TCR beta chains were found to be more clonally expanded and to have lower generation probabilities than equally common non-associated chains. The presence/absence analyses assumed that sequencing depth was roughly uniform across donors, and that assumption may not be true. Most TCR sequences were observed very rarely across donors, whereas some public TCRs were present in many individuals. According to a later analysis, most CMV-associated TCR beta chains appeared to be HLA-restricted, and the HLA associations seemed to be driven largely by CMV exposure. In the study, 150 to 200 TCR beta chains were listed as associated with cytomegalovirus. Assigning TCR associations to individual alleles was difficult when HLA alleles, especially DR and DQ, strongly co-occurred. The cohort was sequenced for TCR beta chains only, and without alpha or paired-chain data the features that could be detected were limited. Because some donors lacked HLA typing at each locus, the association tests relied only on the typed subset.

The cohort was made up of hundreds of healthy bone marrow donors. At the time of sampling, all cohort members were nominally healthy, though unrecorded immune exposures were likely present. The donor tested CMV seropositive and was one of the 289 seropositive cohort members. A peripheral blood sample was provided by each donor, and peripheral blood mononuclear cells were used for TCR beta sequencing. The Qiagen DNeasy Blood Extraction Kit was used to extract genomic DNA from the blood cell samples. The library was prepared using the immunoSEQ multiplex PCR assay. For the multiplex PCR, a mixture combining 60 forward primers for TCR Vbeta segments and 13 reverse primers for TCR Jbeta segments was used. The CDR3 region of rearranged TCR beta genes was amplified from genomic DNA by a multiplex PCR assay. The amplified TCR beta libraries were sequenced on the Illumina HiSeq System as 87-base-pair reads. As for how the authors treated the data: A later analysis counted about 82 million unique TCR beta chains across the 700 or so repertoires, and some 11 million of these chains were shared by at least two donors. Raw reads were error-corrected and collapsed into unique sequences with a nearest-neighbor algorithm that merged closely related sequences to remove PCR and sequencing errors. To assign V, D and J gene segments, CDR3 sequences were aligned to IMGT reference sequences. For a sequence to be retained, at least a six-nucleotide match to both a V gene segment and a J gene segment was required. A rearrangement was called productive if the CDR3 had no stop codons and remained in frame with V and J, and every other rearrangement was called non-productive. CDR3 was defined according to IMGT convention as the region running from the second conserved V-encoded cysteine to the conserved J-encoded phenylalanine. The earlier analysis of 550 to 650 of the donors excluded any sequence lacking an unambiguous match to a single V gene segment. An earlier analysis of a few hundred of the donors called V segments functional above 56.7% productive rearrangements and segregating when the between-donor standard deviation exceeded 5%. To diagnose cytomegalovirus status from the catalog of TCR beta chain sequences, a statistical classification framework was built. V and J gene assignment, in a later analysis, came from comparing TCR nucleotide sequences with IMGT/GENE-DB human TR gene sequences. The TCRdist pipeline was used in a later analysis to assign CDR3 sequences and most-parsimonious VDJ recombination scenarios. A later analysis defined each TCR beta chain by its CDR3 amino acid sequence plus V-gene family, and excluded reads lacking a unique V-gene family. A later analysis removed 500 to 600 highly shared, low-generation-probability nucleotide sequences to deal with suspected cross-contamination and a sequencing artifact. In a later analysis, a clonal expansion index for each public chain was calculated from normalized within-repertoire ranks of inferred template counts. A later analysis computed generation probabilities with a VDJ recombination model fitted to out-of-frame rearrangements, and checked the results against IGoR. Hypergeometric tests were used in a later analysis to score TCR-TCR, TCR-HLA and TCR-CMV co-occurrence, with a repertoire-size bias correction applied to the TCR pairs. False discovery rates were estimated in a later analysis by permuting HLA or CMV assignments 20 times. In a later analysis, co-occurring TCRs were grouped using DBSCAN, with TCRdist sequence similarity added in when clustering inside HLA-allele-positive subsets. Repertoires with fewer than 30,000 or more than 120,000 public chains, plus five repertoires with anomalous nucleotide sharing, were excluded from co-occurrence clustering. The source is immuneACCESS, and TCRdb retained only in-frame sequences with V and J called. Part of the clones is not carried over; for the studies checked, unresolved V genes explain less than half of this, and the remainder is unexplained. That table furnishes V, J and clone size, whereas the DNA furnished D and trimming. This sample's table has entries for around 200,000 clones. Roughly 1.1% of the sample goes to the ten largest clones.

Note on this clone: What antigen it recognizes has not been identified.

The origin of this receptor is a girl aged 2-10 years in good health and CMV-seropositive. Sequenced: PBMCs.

The CDR3 in this case is CASITSGYNEQFF. The base sequence is TGTGCCAGCATAACTAGCGGCTACAATGAGCAGTTCTTC. The rearrangement combines TRBV2 with TRBJ2-1, with 8 central nucleotides matching TRBD2. Sequences SNHLY (CDR1) and FYNNEI (CDR2) are obtained from the germline V gene. The germline V and J ends show losses of 7 bases and 3 bases respectively, and no gene match explains 2 bases of the junction. The CDR3 runs 13 residues from the cysteine to the phenylalanine. The read is trimmed to its CDR3 DNA, 39 bases read in frame from base 1.